Following are 26 T cell receptor beta chains from one sample sequenced in a study of cytomegalovirus exposure and HLA in healthy donors. In the PCR, 60 Vbeta and 13 Jbeta primers were used. Clones were read by immunoSEQ multiplex PCR, and TCRdb kept only the in-frame ones, dropping some. The sample yields approximately 240,000 clones, about 89% seen once. The sample was PBMCs. The origin of the receptors is a woman under 30 in good health and CMV-seronegative.

The V and J genes are TRBV18 and TRBJ2-3; D is possibly TRBD2 (5 bases). V was pared by 0 bases and J by 1 base, with 11 bases between. Germline CDR1 is KGHSH and CDR2 is LQKENI. The CDR3 covers 16 residues. CDR3 protein: CASSPPRLARTDTQYF. CDR3 sequence (DNA): TGTGCCAGCTCACCACCGAGGCTAGCCCGCACAGATACGCAGTATTTT.

CDR3: CSVFSYQGDPRTNEKLFF. Here the CDR3 DNA reads TGCAGCGTTTTTTCATATCAGGGGGATCCCAGAACTAATGAAAAACTGTTTTTT. The chain has TRBV29-1 and TRBJ1-4, with 7 positions matching TRBD1. Germline loops: CDR1 SQVTM, CDR2 ANQGSEA. V lost 5 bases to trimming and J lost 1 base; unmatched junction nucleotides: 16. The CDR3 runs to 18 residues.

This chain connects TRBV7-9 to TRBJ2-1; 12 bases agree with TRBD2. The germline V gene encodes CDR1 SEHNR and CDR2 FQNEAQ (reference sequence). CDR3 length: 15 residues. After removal of 3 bases from V and 5 bases from J, the junction contained 2 bases not matched to a gene. This CDR3 is CASSFTSGGNNEQFF. The CDR3 DNA reads TGTGCCAGCAGCTTCACTAGCGGGGGGAACAATGAGCAGTTCTTC.

This chain links TRBV29-1 with TRBJ1-1; weak D call: TRBD1 (6 bases). From germline, CDR1 is SQVTM and CDR2 ANQGSEA. The CDR3 covers 12 residues. V was cut by 7 bases and J by 1 base, with 10 bases left in between. CDR3 in DNA: TGCAGCGCTCGACAGGAGAACACTGAAGCTTTCTTT. It translates to CSARQENTEAFF.

The rearrangement uses TRBV4-3 and TRBJ2-4; 7 bases line up with TRBD2. CDR3 size: 16 residues. Germline values: CDR1 LGHNA, CDR2 YSLEER. V lost 3 bases, J lost 4 bases, and 9 bases stayed unmatched. CDR3: CASSQAPAGLKNIQYF. In DNA form, the CDR3 reads TGCGCCAGCAGCCAGGCCCCGGCGGGACTAAAAAACATTCAGTACTTC.

The chain is built from TRBV29-1 and TRBJ1-1, with 7 positions matching TRBD1. The trim removed 2 bases at V and 3 bases at J, leaving 6 bases unmatched. The V gene's germline CDR1 is SQVTM and CDR2 ANQGSEA. This CDR3 comprises 14 residues. This CDR3 is CSVEWATGDTEAFF. The DNA of the CDR3 is TGCAGCGTTGAATGGGCCACAGGGGACACTGAAGCTTTCTTT.

This chain connects TRBV11-3 to TRBJ2-7; 9 bases are a match to TRBD1. The CDR3 is 16 amino acids. Per germline, CDR1 SGHNT and CDR2 YENEEA. Losses at the gene ends were 4 bases for V and 3 bases for J; bases not matched to a gene: 10. Here the CDR3 DNA reads TGTGCCAGCAGCTCCCGGACAGGGGAAAGGTTCTACGAGCAGTACTTC. Protein product: CASSSRTGERFYEQYF.

The chain carries TRBV2 and TRBJ2-3; possibly TRBD1 for D (5 bases). Germline V lookup: CDR1 SNHLY, CDR2 FYNNEI. The CDR3 length is 11 residues. The V end was cut by 6 bases, the J end by 5 bases, with 6 bases between. CDR3 residues: CASRTEDTQYF. The CDR3 DNA reads as TGTGCCAGCAGGACAGAAGATACGCAGTATTTT.

This clone appeared a few times. The rearrangement links TRBV5-6 to TRBJ1-5; perhaps TRBD1 as D (6 bases). The CDR3 has 13 amino acids. V shed 4 bases and J shed 7 bases, with 12 bases lying between them. Looked up from germline, CDR1 is SGHDT and CDR2 is YYEEEE. In nucleotides, the CDR3 is TGTGCCAGCAGCCTAGGGAGGGGGCAGCCCCAGCATTTT. Translation gives CASSLGRGQPQHF. The full variable domain, rest sourced from reference TRBV5-6 and TRBJ1-5, is DAGVTQSPTHLIKTRGQQVTLRCSPKSGHDTVSWYQQALGQGPQFIFQYYEEEERQRGNFPDRFSGHQFPNYSSELNVNALLLGDSALYLCASSLGRGQPQHFGDGTRLSIL.

The chain uses TRBV7-9 and TRBJ1-1; D is unclear. Germline CDR1 reads SEHNR; CDR2 reads FQNEAQ (reference sequence). The CDR3 is made up of 14 amino acids. The germline V and J ends were trimmed by 4 bases and 1 base, with 10 bases remaining between them. CDR3 region: CASSSPGGNTEAFF. Here the CDR3 DNA reads TGTGCCAGCAGCTCCCCGGGAGGGAACACTGAAGCTTTCTTT.

The chain combines TRBV5-1 with TRBJ2-2, with TRBD2 matching over 11 bases. The CDR3 runs to 16 residues. Germline V gene sequence: CDR1 SGHRS, CDR2 YFSETQ. Trimming at V came to 6 bases and at J to 4 bases, leaving 8 bases not matched to a gene. The CDR3 loop is CASTLAGGFGTGELFF. The CDR3 coding sequence is TGCGCCAGCACCCTAGCGGGAGGTTTTGGCACCGGGGAGCTGTTTTTT.

This chain connects TRBV18 to TRBJ2-3, with D possibly being TRBD1 (6 bases). This CDR3 is built from 16 residues. Per germline, CDR1 KGHSH and CDR2 LQKENI. The V end lost 2 bases, the J end lost 3 bases, and 15 bases lay between the germline ends. Here the CDR3 DNA reads TGTGCCAGCTCACCATTCGGACAGATAACTACAGATACGCAGTATTTT. Its translation: CASSPFGQITTDTQYF.

The V and J genes are TRBV6-5 and TRBJ1-1; D perhaps matches TRBD1 (5 bases). This CDR3 has 16 residues. The germline CDR1 and CDR2 sequences are MNHEY and SVGAGI. V lost 0 bases and J 6 bases, leaving 17 bases between the germline ends. This chain's CDR3 is CASSYSIGGARPEAFF. CDR3 DNA sequence: TGTGCCAGCAGTTACTCGATTGGAGGGGCCCGCCCTGAAGCTTTCTTT.

The V call is TRBV28, the J call TRBJ1-1; 9 bases agree with TRBD1. The trim removed 5 bases at V and 5 bases at J, leaving 6 bases unmatched. Germline V gives CDR1 MDHEN, CDR2 SYDVKM. The CDR3 spans 14 residues. This CDR3 reads CASSVTGGETEAFF. CDR3 nucleotides: TGTGCCAGCAGTGTGACAGGGGGAGAGACTGAAGCTTTCTTT.

The chain links TRBV19 to TRBJ1-1; TRBD1 matches 7 bases. The V and J ends lost 7 bases and 4 bases, in that order; junction bases with no gene match: 6. There are 13 residues in the CDR3. Germline loops: CDR1 LNHDA, CDR2 SQIVND (reference sequence). The CDR3 DNA follows: TGTGCCAGTATTGGAGGGGGCGGCACTGAAGCTTTCTTT. Its protein product is CASIGGGGTEAFF. Using reference TRBV19 and TRBJ1-1 for the parts outside the CDR3, the full variable domain is DGGITQSPKYLFRKEGQNVTLSCEQNLNHDAMYWYRQDPGQGLRLIYYSQIVNDFQKGDIAEGYSVSREKKESFPLTVTSAQKNPTAFYLCASIGGGGTEAFFGQGTRLTVV.

V gene TRBV11-2 combines with J gene TRBJ2-5; perhaps TRBD2 as D (5 bases). The CDR3 is made up of 14 amino acids. CDR1 is SGHAT, CDR2 FQNNGV, per germline. Trimming pared 1 base from V and 4 bases from J, leaving 10 bases between. CDR3 region: CASSLAGSSETQYF. In nucleotides, the CDR3 is TGTGCCAGCAGCTTAGCGGGGTCCTCAGAGACCCAGTACTTC.

J is TRBJ2-5 and V is TRBV11-2; a possible D gene is TRBD1 (5 bases). The CDR3 spans 13 residues. The V and J ends lost 7 bases and 3 bases respectively, with 12 bases between them. Germline V CDR1 and CDR2: SGHAT, FQNNGV. CDR3 nucleotide sequence: TGTGCCAGCACCCGGACAACCGAAGAGACCCAGTACTTC. Encoded protein: CASTRTTEETQYF. The full variable domain, its missing parts supplied by reference TRBV11-2 and TRBJ2-5, is EAGVAQSPRYKIIEKRQSVAFWCNPISGHATLYWYQQILGQGPKLLIQFQNNGVVDDSQLPKDRFSAERLKGVDSTLKIQPAKLEDSAVYLCASTRTTEETQYFGPGTRLLVL.

The chain joins TRBV18 to TRBJ2-7; D remains ambiguous. Trimming removed 2 bases from V and 3 bases from J, with 11 bases in between. CDR1 is KGHSH and CDR2 is LQKENI in the germline V gene. The CDR3 is 14 residues long. This chain's CDR3 is CASSPSTTLYEQYF. The CDR3 DNA follows: TGTGCCAGCTCACCAAGTACTACCCTCTACGAGCAGTACTTC. Full variable domain (outside the CDR3, taken from reference TRBV18 and TRBJ2-7): NAGVMQNPRHLVRRRGQEARLRCSPMKGHSHVYWYRQLPEEGLKFMVYLQKENIIDESGMPKERFSAEFPKEGPSILRIQQVVRGDSAAYFCASSPSTTLYEQYFGPGTRLTVT.

The chain joins TRBV30 to TRBJ1-2; unclear D gene. Trimming removed 1 base at V and 14 bases at J, with 17 bases between. This CDR3 has 12 residues. Germline V lookup: CDR1 GTSNPN, CDR2 SVGIG (reference sequence). The CDR3 sequence is CAWSARGMSGTF. The CDR3 DNA is TGTGCCTGGAGTGCTCGGGGAATGTCGGGGACCTTC.

This rearrangement joins TRBV19 to TRBJ1-1; a weak D match, TRBD1 (5 bases). The CDR3 spans 13 residues. Trimming pared 10 bases from V and 5 bases from J, leaving 17 bases between. Per the germline V gene, CDR1 is LNHDA and CDR2 is SQIVND (reference sequence). CDR3 bases: TGTGCCAACAATCAGGGAGGTGGGACTGAAGCTTTCTTT. Its translation: CANNQGGGTEAFF.

The rearrangement links TRBV27 to TRBJ2-7; possibly TRBD1 for D (6 bases). The germline V gene encodes CDR1 MNHEY and CDR2 SMNVEV (reference sequence). V was shortened by 3 bases and J by 3 bases, with 9 bases between the two germline ends. CDR3 length equals 13 residues. The CDR3 sequence: CASSLGRGYEQYF. CDR3 DNA: TGTGCCAGCAGTTTGGGCAGGGGCTACGAGCAGTACTTC.

CDR3 loop: CASSPGTGGEKLFF. CDR3 nucleotides: TGTGCCAGCTCACCAGGGACAGGGGGTGAAAAACTGTTTTTT. The chain links TRBV18 to TRBJ1-4; TRBD1 aligns across 11 bases. CDR1 KGHSH and CDR2 LQKENI come from the germline V gene. V dropped 2 bases and J dropped 7; count of bases not matched to a gene: 0. The CDR3 length is 14 residues. The entire variable domain, with the rest obtained from reference TRBV18 and TRBJ1-4, is as follows: NAGVMQNPRHLVRRRGQEARLRCSPMKGHSHVYWYRQLPEEGLKFMVYLQKENIIDESGMPKERFSAEFPKEGPSILRIQQVVRGDSAAYFCASSPGTGGEKLFFGSGTQLSVL.

V gene TRBV7-9 combines with J gene TRBJ2-7; D may be TRBD2 (5 bases). This CDR3 spans 15 amino acids. Trimming removed 1 base at V and 1 base at J, with 11 bases between. Per germline, CDR1 SEHNR and CDR2 FQNEAQ (reference sequence). CDR3 amino acids: CASSLGPDSSYEQYF. In DNA, the CDR3 is TGTGCCAGCAGCTTAGGTCCGGACTCGTCCTACGAGCAGTACTTC.

V and J are TRBV4-2 and TRBJ1-2, with no clear D. With 0 bases removed from V and 4 bases from J, the gap between germline ends came to 6 bases. The CDR3 extends over 13 amino acids. From germline, CDR1 is LGHNA and CDR2 YNFKEQ. CDR3 in DNA: TGTGCCAGCAGCCAAGATATAGCCTATGGCTACACCTTC. Amino acid sequence: CASSQDIAYGYTF.

The chain combines TRBV7-7 with TRBJ2-5, with 8 bases fitting TRBD2. This CDR3 region has 13 residues. Unmatched junction bases numbered 2, after V lost 4 bases and J lost 4 bases. Looked up from germline, CDR1 is SSHAT and CDR2 is FNYEAQ (reference sequence). The CDR3 coding sequence is TGTGCCAGCAGCTGGACTAGCAGAGAGACCCAGTACTTC. Residues: CASSWTSRETQYF.

The chain links TRBV18 to TRBJ2-3; tentative D call: TRBD1 (5 bases). This CDR3 comprises 16 residues. From germline, CDR1 is KGHSH and CDR2 LQKENI. With 1 base removed from V and 0 bases from J, the gap between germline ends came to 11 bases. The CDR3 sequence: CASSPRAGHSTDTQYF. The DNA for the CDR3 is TGTGCCAGCTCACCACGGGCTGGACATAGCACAGATACGCAGTATTTT.